One sample yielded the 21 T cell receptor beta chains listed below, sequenced in a study of T-cell reconstitution after alpha-beta-depleted transplantation in children. During its preparation, the TCRbeta library received unique molecular identifiers. TCRdb independently ran MiXCR on the PCR reads; one entry per CDR3 protein. Here the sample spans 280,000 or so distinct CDR3 sequences, under 14% being singletons. The material sequenced was peripheral blood, taken 180 days after TCRalphabeta/CD19-depleted stem cell transplant. These receptors were obtained from a male patient aged 2 to 10 who had a stem cell transplant for chronic granulomatous disease, so the T cells may come from the graft donor.

This clonotype occurred many times. V usage is TRBV5-5 and J usage is TRBJ2-1; D is possibly TRBD1 or TRBD2 (5 bases each). This CDR3 contains 15 residues. Trimming removed 4 bases from V and 5 bases from J, with 16 bases in between. Germline CDR1 reads SGHKS; CDR2 reads YYEKEE (reference sequence). The CDR3 loop is CASSRDGTANNEQFF. The DNA of the CDR3 is TGTGCCAGCAGCCGCGACGGGACGGCCAACAATGAGCAGTTCTTC. The whole variable domain, filled in from reference TRBV5-5 and TRBJ2-1, reads DAGVTQSPTHLIKTRGQQVTLRCSPISGHKSVSWYQQVLGQGPQFIFQYYEKEERGRGNFPDRFSARQFPNYSSELNVNALLLGDSALYLCASSRDGTANNEQFFGPGTRLTVL.

This rearrangement joins TRBV5-4 to TRBJ2-3, with D possibly being TRBD1 or TRBD2 (5 bases each). V was shortened by 2 bases and J by 1 base, with 17 bases between the two germline ends. CDR1 and CDR2 (germline): SGHNT, YYREEE (reference sequence). CDR3 length: 17 amino acids. The CDR3: CASSLSGSRVGTDTQYF. CDR3 coding DNA: TGTGCCAGCAGCTTATCGGGGTCCAGGGTCGGCACAGATACGCAGTATTTT.

This clonotype was recorded many times. The rearrangement links TRBV5-1 to TRBJ2-3, with D possibly matching TRBD2 (6 bases). Between the trimmed V and J ends, which lost 5 bases and 3 bases, there was a span of 19 bases. The CDR3 has 16 residues. Germline V gives CDR1 SGHRS, CDR2 YFSETQ. This chain's CDR3 is CASSPNNGGRTDTQYF. CDR3 sequence (DNA): TGCGCCAGCAGTCCGAATAACGGGGGTCGTACAGATACGCAGTATTTT.

This clonotype was detected many times. CDR3 DNA: TGTGCCAGCAGCTTTTATCTCCTCTCTGGAAACACCATATATTTT. This gives the protein CASSFYLLSGNTIYF. The chain links TRBV7-9 to TRBJ1-3, with unresolved D. Germline V gene data show CDR1 as SEHNR and CDR2 as FQNEAQ (reference sequence). The V end was cut by 3 bases, the J end by 0 bases, with 9 bases between. The CDR3 covers 15 residues.

This clonotype was observed many times. The rearrangement joins TRBV5-6 to TRBJ2-3; the D call may be TRBD1 or TRBD2 (5 bases each). Germline V lookup: CDR1 SGHDT, CDR2 YYEEEE. Trimming took off 2 bases at V and 2 bases at J, with 18 bases between the two ends. This CDR3 region has 17 residues. The chain's CDR3 is CASSFPGPSPHTDTQYF. CDR3 DNA: TGTGCCAGCAGCTTCCCGGGACCCTCACCCCACACAGATACGCAGTATTTT.

V and J are TRBV30 and TRBJ1-2; no clear D. The CDR3 totals 18 residues. Deletions cut 0 bases from V and 1 base from J, with 21 bases between. Germline V gives CDR1 GTSNPN, CDR2 SVGIG (reference sequence). The CDR3 here is CAWSVRRIQTHRNYGYTF. CDR3 bases: TGTGCCTGGAGTGTAAGGCGGATACAGACCCACCGTAACTATGGCTACACCTTC.

This clonotype was seen at least ten times. The rearrangement joins TRBV7-2 to TRBJ2-7; D remains ambiguous. The CDR3 consists of 12 residues. The ends were cut back, 2 bases at V and 4 bases at J, with 6 bases in the middle. The V gene's germline CDR1 is SGHTA and CDR2 FQGNSA. CDR3 bases: TGTGCCAGCAGCTTATACTTATACGAGCAGTACTTC. It encodes CASSLYLYEQYF.

As concerns this clonotype: A read error may explain this, as a much larger clone is one base away. The V gene is TRBV5-1, the J gene TRBJ2-2; 10 nucleotides match TRBD1. CDR1 SGHRS and CDR2 YFSETQ come from the germline V gene. Losses at the gene ends were 6 bases for V and 3 bases for J; bases not matched to a gene: 11. The CDR3 is made up of 17 amino acids. CDR3 protein: CASIADPGTGDTGELFF. CDR3 DNA: TGCGCCAGCATCGCGGACCCCGGGACAGGGGACACCGGGGAGCTGTTTTTT.

The rearrangement joins TRBV7-9 to TRBJ2-4, with D uncertain. The CDR3 is 12 amino acids. Germline V gene lookup returns CDR1 SEHNR and CDR2 FQNEAQ (reference sequence). V lost 4 bases and J 6 bases, leaving 7 bases between the germline ends. This CDR3 is CASSSGPNIQYF. Written as DNA, the CDR3 is TGTGCCAGCAGCTCCGGACCAAACATTCAGTACTTC.

The sample holds a few counts of this clonotype. The chain has TRBV19 and TRBJ1-5; D gene uncertain. Per germline, CDR1 LNHDA and CDR2 SQIVND (reference sequence). Trimming stripped 3 bases from V and 5 bases from J, with 17 bases between. The length of the CDR3 is 16 residues. Here the CDR3 DNA reads TGTGCCAGTAGTATTAAAGGCAGGCCGGCGGATCAGCCCCAGCATTTT. Translating gives CASSIKGRPADQPQHF.

This clonotype was observed a handful of times. J is TRBJ2-6 and V is TRBV18; D may be TRBD1 or TRBD2 (5 bases each). The CDR3 has 15 residues. Germline CDR1 and CDR2: KGHSH and LQKENI. Trimming stripped 5 bases from V and 4 bases from J, with 12 bases between. CDR3 sequence reads: CASSAGGTGANVLTF. The CDR3 DNA follows: TGTGCCAGCTCAGCTGGGGGTACAGGGGCCAACGTCCTGACTTTC.

This clonotype was observed a handful of times. At one boundary the junction diverges from the germline segment, which might be a read error. This chain connects TRBV12-5 to TRBJ1-2; D remains unclear. This CDR3 is 16 amino acids long. From germline, CDR1 is LGHNT and CDR2 FRNRAP. DNA of the CDR3: TGTGCTAGTGGTTTGGTACTTTCCACGAAAGCTGGTGGCGACACCTTC. Translation gives CASGLVLSTKAGGDTF.

This clonotype was seen at least ten times. The rearrangement joins TRBV29-1 to TRBJ2-7; 7 bases agree with TRBD2. The V gene's germline CDR1 is SQVTM and CDR2 ANQGSEA. The ends lost 4 bases at V and 2 bases at J; junction bases unmatched: 11. This CDR3 region has 15 residues. The chain's CDR3 is CSVGGGSGKTYEQYF. Written as DNA, the CDR3 is TGCAGCGTTGGGGGGGGATCGGGAAAAACCTACGAGCAGTACTTC.

This clonotype was recorded many times. The chain employs TRBV5-1 and TRBJ1-5, with D unresolved. The germline V gene has CDR1 SGHRS and CDR2 YFSETQ. Trimming removed 2 bases at V and 3 bases at J, with 9 bases between. The CDR3 sequence is 14 residues long. This CDR3 is CASSFDGLNQPQHF. The DNA of the CDR3 is TGCGCCAGCAGCTTCGACGGACTCAATCAGCCCCAGCATTTT.

This clonotype was recorded at least ten times. The V call is TRBV4-3, the J call TRBJ2-5; D call uncertain. Looked up from germline, CDR1 is LGHNA and CDR2 is YSLEER. This CDR3 has 13 residues. Trimming removed 3 bases at V and 5 bases at J, with 10 bases between. CDR3 DNA: TGCGCCAGCAGCCAGGCGACTCGGGAGACCCAGTACTTC. Amino acid sequence: CASSQATRETQYF.

This clonotype was seen a few times. The V and J genes are TRBV5-4 and TRBJ2-1; no firm D call. This CDR3 spans 12 amino acids. Deletions cut 4 bases from V and 10 bases from J, with 12 bases between. CDR1 is SGHNT, CDR2 YYREEE, per germline (reference sequence). CDR3 DNA: TGTGCCAGCAGCCCCGGGCGATACGAGCAGTTCTTC. It encodes CASSPGRYEQFF.

The sample holds many counts of this clonotype. The genes are TRBV20-1 and TRBJ1-1, with TRBD1 matching over 8 bases. Germline V gene sequence: CDR1 DFQATT, CDR2 SNEGSKA (reference sequence). This CDR3 has 13 amino acids. V lost 2 bases and J lost 6; bases outside the gene matches: 5. CDR3 DNA: TGCAGTGCTAGACTAGACAGGGGCCCTGAAGCTTTCTTT. It is translated as CSARLDRGPEAFF.

Remarks on this clonotype: A much larger clonotype is one base distant, so this may be a read error. The chain links TRBV5-1 to TRBJ1-1, with TRBD1 as a possible D gene (5 bases). Germline loops: CDR1 SGHRS, CDR2 YFSETQ. The germline V and J ends were trimmed by 3 bases and 5 bases, with 14 bases remaining between them. The CDR3 consists of 14 residues. CDR3: CASSSAGGGTEAFF. The CDR3 DNA sequence: TGCGCCAGCAGCTCAGCCGGGGGAGGAACTGAAGCTTTCTTT.

This clonotype was counted ten times or more. The rearrangement joins TRBV20-1 to TRBJ2-2; 13 bases agree with TRBD2. CDR1 is DFQATT and CDR2 is SNEGSKA in the germline V gene (reference sequence). With 0 bases clipped from V and 0 bases from J, the junction kept 1 base outside the gene matches. The CDR3 contains 17 residues. In DNA, the CDR3 is TGCAGTGCTAGAGATGGGACTAGCGGGACGAACACCGGGGAGCTGTTTTTT. Translated: CSARDGTSGTNTGELFF.

This clonotype was observed many times. The rearrangement links TRBV28 to TRBJ1-2; D is unclear. The V end lost 8 bases, the J end lost 6 bases, and 7 bases lay between the germline ends. Germline lookup yields CDR1 MDHEN and CDR2 SYDVKM. The CDR3 length is 10 residues. In DNA form, the CDR3 reads TGTGCCAGCCTTTCCAATGGCTACACCTTC. Protein product: CASLSNGYTF.

This clonotype appeared many times. The rearrangement uses TRBV27 and TRBJ2-5, with 15 positions matching TRBD2. Germline CDR1 is MNHEY and CDR2 is SMNVEV (reference sequence). The CDR3 extends over 16 amino acids. Unmatched junction bases numbered 4, after V lost 3 bases and J lost 5 bases. CDR3 bases: TGTGCCAGCAGTTTGGGACTAGCGGGAGGAAGTGAGACCCAGTACTTC. As protein: CASSLGLAGGSETQYF.